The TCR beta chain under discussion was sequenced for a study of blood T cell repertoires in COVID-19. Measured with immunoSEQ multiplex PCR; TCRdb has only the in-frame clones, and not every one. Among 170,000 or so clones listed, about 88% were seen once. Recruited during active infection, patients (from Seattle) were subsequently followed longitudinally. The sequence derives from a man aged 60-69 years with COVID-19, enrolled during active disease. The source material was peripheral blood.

For the CDR3, the DNA is TGTGCCACCAGTGATTCGGCAGGGGGAGAGACCCAGTACTTC. Translating gives CATSDSAGGETQYF. The V gene is TRBV24-1, the J gene TRBJ2-5, with TRBD1 identical over 7 bases. The germline V gene encodes CDR1 KGHDR and CDR2 SFDVKD. Germline trimming cut 2 bases from V and 4 bases from J; bases unmatched to any gene: 3. This CDR3 has 14 amino acids.